The 5 T cell receptor beta chains reported below all come from one sample, sequenced in a study of beta chain features in type 1 diabetes. The authors reverse transcribed all of the isolated RNA, so sequencing captured expressed TCRB transcripts. TCRdb keeps only in-frame clones here, not all; method: immunoSEQ multiplex PCR. The table has hundreds of thousands of clones, about 17% seen once; the top ten hold about 0.02%. The specimen sequenced was naive CD4+ T cells from blood. Receptors originate from a woman younger than 35 in good health.

This clone has only a few counts. The chain combines TRBV6-5 with TRBJ2-5; weak D call: TRBD1 (5 bases). Germline CDR1 MNHEY, CDR2 SVGAGI. V was pared by 4 bases and J by 5 bases, with 17 bases between. The CDR3 contains 15 residues. In DNA form, the CDR3 reads TGTGCCAGCAGTTTCGCAACAGGCATCCACGAGACCCAGTACTTC. Translated, it gives CASSFATGIHETQYF.

This chain connects TRBV9 to TRBJ2-1; 10 bases fit TRBD2. Germline lookup yields CDR1 SGDLS and CDR2 YYNGEE. The trim removed 0 bases at V and 8 bases at J, leaving 11 bases unmatched. The CDR3 is 17 residues long. DNA for the CDR3: TGTGCCAGCAGCGTAGGGATAGCGGGAGGAGGGACGTATGAGCAGTTCTTC. This gives the protein CASSVGIAGGGTYEQFF.

The chain carries TRBV10-3 and TRBJ2-4; possibly TRBD1 for D (6 bases). V was cut by 10 bases and J by 7 bases, with 14 bases left in between. Germline assignment: CDR1 ENHRY and CDR2 SYGVKD. This CDR3 spans 12 amino acids. In DNA form, the CDR3 reads TGTGCCAGCGGAGAACAGGGTAACATTCAGTACTTC. Protein product: CASGEQGNIQYF.

The chain has TRBV19 and TRBJ1-4; D is unclear. This CDR3 spans 16 amino acids. The V end lost 4 bases, the J end lost 7 bases, and 19 bases lay between the germline ends. Germline assignment: CDR1 LNHDA and CDR2 SQIVND (reference sequence). The CDR3 is CASSTGGPPVFEKLFF. The CDR3 coding sequence is TGTGCCAGTAGTACTGGAGGGCCGCCGGTATTTGAAAAACTGTTTTTT.

This clone was counted between two and nine times. The chain employs TRBV28 and TRBJ2-6; D unclear. V gave up 4 bases and J gave up 0 bases, with 16 bases separating them. The CDR3 extends over 18 amino acids. Germline assignment: CDR1 MDHEN and CDR2 SYDVKM. Here the CDR3 DNA reads TGTGCCAGCAGTTCGGCAGGAGTACTGATCTCTGGGGCCAACGTCCTGACTTTC. Amino acid sequence: CASSSAGVLISGANVLTF.